The 4 T cell receptor beta chains in this list originate from one sample, sequenced in a study of blood T cell repertoires in COVID-19. Measured with immunoSEQ multiplex PCR; TCRdb has only the in-frame clones, and not every one. The sample shows tens of thousands of clones, about 83% of them seen only once. Source material: peripheral blood. The receptors here all came from a man aged 65-85 years with acute or convalescent COVID-19.

V is TRBV19 and J is TRBJ2-3, with 15 bases that match TRBD2. The V gene end was trimmed by 7 bases and the J gene end by 7 bases; junction bases not matched to a gene: 9. The CDR3 consists of 16 residues. CDR1 is LNHDA, CDR2 SQIVND, per germline (reference sequence). CDR3: CASNEGLAGGINTQYF. In nucleotides, the CDR3 is TGTGCCAGTAACGAAGGACTAGCGGGGGGGATTAATACGCAGTATTTT.

This chain joins TRBV15 and TRBJ1-5; D might be TRBD1 (6 bases). CDR3 length: 16 residues. Between the trimmed V and J ends, which lost 4 bases and 0 bases, there was a span of 13 bases. Germline V gene lookup returns CDR1 LNHNV and CDR2 YYDKDF (reference sequence). The CDR3 sequence: CATSIKGGNSNQPQHF. In DNA, the CDR3 is TGTGCCACCAGCATAAAGGGGGGGAATAGCAATCAGCCCCAGCATTTT.

The chain carries TRBV2 and TRBJ1-5, with 12 bases that match TRBD1. J lost 7 bases, V lost 7 bases, and 11 bases had no gene match. CDR3 length: 16 amino acids. In germline, CDR1 is SNHLY, CDR2 FYNNEI. The CDR3 DNA reads as TGTGCCAGCAACCCTGGAGGGACAGGGGGCGGGCAGCCCCAGCATTTT. Translation: CASNPGGTGGGQPQHF.

This chain links TRBV5-8 with TRBJ1-5, with D perhaps matching TRBD1 (6 bases). The V end lost 1 base, the J end lost 4 bases, and 12 bases lay between the germline ends. This CDR3 region has 15 residues. Germline CDR1 SGHTS, CDR2 YDEGEE. The CDR3: CASSLRGTGNQPQHF. The CDR3 DNA reads TGTGCCAGCAGCTTGCGGGGAACAGGGAATCAGCCCCAGCATTTT.